This TCR beta chain was recovered during a study of OX40 agonist ivuxolimab in advanced cancers. Study details: Three dose-escalation patients had partial responses: one with hepatocellular carcinoma and two with cutaneous melanoma.

The table came from immunoSEQ multiplex PCR; TCRdb's copy has only in-frame clones and leaves some out. The table has approximately 78,000 clones, more than 70% seen once. V shed 4 bases and J shed 1 base, with 8 bases lying between them. Germline V gene data show CDR1 as SGHRS and CDR2 as YFSETQ. This CDR3 comprises 14 residues. The source is an adult with an advanced solid tumor such as melanoma, head and neck, liver or kidney cancer. This material consisted of CD4+ or CD8+ T cells sorted from blood, taken in a trial of the OX40 agonist ivuxolimab. The rearrangement uses TRBV5-1 and TRBJ2-2; D is perhaps TRBD1 (6 bases). As DNA, the CDR3 is TGCGCCAGCAGCACAGGGATGAACACCGGGGAGCTGTTTTTT. Protein sequence: CASSTGMNTGELFF.